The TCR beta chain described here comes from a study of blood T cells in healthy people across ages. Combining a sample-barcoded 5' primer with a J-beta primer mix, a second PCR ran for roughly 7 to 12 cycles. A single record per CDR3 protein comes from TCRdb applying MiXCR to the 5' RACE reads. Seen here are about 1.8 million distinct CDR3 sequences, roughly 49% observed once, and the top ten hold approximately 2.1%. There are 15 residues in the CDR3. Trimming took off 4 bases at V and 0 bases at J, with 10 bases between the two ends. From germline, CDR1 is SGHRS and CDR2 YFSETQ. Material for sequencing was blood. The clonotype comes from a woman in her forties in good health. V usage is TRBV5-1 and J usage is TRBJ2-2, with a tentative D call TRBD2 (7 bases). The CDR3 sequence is CASSRGGPNTGELFF. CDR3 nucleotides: TGCGCCAGCAGCCGCGGGGGCCCGAACACCGGGGAGCTGTTTTTT.